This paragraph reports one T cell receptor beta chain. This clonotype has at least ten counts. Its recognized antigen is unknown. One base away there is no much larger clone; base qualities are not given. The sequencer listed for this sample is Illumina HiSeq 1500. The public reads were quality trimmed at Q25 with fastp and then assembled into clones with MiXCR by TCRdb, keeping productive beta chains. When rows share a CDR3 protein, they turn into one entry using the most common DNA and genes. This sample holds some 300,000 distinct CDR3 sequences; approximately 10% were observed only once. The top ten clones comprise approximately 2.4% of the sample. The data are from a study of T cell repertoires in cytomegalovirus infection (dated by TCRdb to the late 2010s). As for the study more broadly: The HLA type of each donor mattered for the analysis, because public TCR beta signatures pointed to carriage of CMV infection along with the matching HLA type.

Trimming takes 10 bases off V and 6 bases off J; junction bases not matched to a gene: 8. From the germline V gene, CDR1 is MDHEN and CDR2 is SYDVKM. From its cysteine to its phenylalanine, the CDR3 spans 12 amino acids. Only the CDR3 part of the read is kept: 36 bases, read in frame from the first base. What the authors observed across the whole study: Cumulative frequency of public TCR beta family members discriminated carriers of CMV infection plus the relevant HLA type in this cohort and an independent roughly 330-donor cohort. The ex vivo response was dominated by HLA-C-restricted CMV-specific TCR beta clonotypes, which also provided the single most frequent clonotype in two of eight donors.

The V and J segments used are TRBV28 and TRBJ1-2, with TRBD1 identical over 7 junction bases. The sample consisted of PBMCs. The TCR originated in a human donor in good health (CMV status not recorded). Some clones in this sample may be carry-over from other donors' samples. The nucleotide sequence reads TGTGCCACCACCGGGACAGAGAATGGCTACACCTTC. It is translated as CATTGTENGYTF.